This entry features one T cell receptor (beta chain) sequence. This sample was included in a study of cytomegalovirus exposure and HLA in healthy donors. TCRdb's copy holds only in-frame clones and misses some; the assay was immunoSEQ multiplex PCR. The sample lists about 110,000 clones; about 88% were seen once. CDR3 size: 15 residues. Germline V CDR1 and CDR2: SGDLS, YYNGEE. Losses at the gene ends were 3 bases for V and 3 bases for J; bases not matched to a gene: 5. The chain couples TRBV9 to TRBJ2-5, with 10 bases identical to TRBD2. This TCR was sampled from a woman aged 18-29 years in good health and CMV-seropositive. Specimen: PBMCs. The DNA of the CDR3 is TGTGCCAGCAGCGCCGGCCTAGCGGGGGAAGAGACCCAGTACTTC. Its translation: CASSAGLAGEETQYF.